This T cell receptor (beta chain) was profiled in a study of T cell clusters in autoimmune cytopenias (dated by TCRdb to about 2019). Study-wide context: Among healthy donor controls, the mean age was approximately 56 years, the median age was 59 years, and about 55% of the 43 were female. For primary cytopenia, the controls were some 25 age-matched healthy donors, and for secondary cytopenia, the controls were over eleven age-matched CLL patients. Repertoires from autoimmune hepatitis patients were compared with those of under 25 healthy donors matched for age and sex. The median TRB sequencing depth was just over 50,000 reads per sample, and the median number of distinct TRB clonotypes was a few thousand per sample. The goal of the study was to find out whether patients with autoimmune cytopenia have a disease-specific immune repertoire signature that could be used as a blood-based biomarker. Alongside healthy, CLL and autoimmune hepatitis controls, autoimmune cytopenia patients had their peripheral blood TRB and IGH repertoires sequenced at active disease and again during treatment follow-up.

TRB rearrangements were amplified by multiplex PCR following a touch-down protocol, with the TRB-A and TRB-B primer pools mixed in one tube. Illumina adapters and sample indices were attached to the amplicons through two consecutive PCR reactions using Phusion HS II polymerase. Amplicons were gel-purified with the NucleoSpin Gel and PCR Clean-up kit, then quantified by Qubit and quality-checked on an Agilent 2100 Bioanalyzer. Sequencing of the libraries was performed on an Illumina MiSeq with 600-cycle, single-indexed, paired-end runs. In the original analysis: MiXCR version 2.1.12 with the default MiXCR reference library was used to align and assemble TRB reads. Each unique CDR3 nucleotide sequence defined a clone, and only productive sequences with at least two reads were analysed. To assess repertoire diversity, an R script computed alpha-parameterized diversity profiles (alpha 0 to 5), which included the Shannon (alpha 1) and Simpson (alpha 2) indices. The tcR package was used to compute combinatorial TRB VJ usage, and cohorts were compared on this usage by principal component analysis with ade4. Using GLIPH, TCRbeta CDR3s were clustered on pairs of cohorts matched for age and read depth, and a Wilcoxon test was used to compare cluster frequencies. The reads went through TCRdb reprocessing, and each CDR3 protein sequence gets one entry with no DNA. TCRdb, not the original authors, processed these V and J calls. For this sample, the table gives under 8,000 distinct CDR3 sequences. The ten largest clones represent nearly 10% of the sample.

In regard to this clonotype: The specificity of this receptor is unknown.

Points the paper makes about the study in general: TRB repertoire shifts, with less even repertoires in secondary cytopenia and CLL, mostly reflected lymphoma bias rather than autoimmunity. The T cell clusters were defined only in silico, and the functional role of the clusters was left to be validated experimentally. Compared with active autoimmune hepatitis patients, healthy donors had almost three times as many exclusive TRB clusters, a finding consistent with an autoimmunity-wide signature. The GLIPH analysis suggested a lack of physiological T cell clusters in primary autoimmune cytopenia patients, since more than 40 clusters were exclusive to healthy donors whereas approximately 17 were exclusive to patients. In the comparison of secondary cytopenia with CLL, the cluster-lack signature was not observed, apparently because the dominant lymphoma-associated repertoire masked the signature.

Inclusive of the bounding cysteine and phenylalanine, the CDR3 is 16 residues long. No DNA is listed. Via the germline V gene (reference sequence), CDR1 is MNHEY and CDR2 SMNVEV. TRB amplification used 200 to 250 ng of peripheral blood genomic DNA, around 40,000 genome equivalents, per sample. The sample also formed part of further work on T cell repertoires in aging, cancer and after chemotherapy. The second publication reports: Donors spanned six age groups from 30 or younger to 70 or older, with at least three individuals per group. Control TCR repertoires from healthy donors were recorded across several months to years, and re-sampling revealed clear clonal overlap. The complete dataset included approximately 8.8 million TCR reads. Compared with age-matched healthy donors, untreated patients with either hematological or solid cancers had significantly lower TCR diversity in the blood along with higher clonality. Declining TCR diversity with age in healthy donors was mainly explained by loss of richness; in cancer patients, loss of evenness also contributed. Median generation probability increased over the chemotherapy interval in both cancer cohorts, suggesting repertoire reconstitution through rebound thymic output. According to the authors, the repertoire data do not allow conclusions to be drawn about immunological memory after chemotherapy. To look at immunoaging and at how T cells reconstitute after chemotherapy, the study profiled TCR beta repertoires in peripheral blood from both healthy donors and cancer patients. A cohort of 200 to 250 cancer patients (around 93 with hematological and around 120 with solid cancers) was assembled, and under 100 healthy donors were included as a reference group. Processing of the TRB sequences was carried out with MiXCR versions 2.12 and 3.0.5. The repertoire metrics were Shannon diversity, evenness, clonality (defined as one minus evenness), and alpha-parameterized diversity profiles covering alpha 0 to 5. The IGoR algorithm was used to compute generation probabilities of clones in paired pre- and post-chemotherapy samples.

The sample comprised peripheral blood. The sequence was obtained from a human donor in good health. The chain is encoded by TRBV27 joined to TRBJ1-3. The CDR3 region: CASSPLPTVPGNTIYF.